This T cell receptor (beta chain) was sequenced during a study of response to subunit inactivated influenza vaccine. Between the trimmed V and J ends, which lost 4 bases and 3 bases, there was a span of 12 bases. Germline CDR1 and CDR2: LGHDT and YNNKEL (reference sequence). The CDR3 loop spans 15 amino acids. Regarding the study as a whole: It was the authors' suggestion that each seasonal influenza vaccination recruits few new T cells.

This clonotype has only a few counts. Antigen specificity is unknown. TCRdb re-called the RT-PCR reads through MiXCR, storing one row per CDR3 protein. This table holds under 550,000 distinct CDR3 sequences, less than 8% found once. The TCR was taken from a man between 50 and 69 years old who received an inactivated influenza vaccine. This sequence joins TRBV3-1 and TRBJ2-2; tentatively, D is TRBD1 (6 bases). Sequencing was performed on PBMCs from blood, taken less than 30 months after vaccination. Here the CDR3 DNA reads TGTGCCAGCAGCCGAATACAGGGTTACACCGGGGAGCTGTTTTTT. It encodes CASSRIQGYTGELFF.